These 6 T cell receptor beta chains were sequenced from one sample in a study of T-cell reconstitution after alpha-beta-depleted transplantation in children (dated by TCRdb to the mid-2010s). Library preparation employed PCR. Sequencing instrument: Illumina HiSeq 2500. Molecular barcoding was employed in the preparation of TCR libraries, with unique molecular identifiers being used to normalize TCRbeta repertoire quantification. Through fastp at Q25 and MiXCR, TCRdb rebuilt clones from the public reads, retaining in-frame beta chains. A single entry per CDR3 protein holds the most common genes and DNA from its merged rows. The sample table contains some 350,000 distinct CDR3 sequences; only one count was recorded for 15% to 20% of them. The ten largest make up roughly 40% of the sample. Per the publication, the treatment or condition label means: allogeneic hematopoietic cell transplantation with graft depleted of TCRalphabeta T cells and CD19 B cells.

This specimen consisted of PBMCs, mostly from graft donor cells, obtained 360 days after TCRalphabeta/CD19-depleted stem cell transplant. These receptor sequences come from a male patient between 2 and 10 years old who had a stem cell transplant for acute lymphoblastic leukemia, so the T cells may come from the graft donor.

The V gene is TRBV7-9, the J gene TRBJ2-1, with 9 bases fitting TRBD2. The germline V gene encodes CDR1 SEHNR and CDR2 FQNEAQ (reference sequence). The junction had 12 bases not matched to a gene; V was cut back by 6 bases and J by 15 bases. The CDR3 length is 13 residues. The CDR3: CASRGGRGTEWFF. DNA for the CDR3: TGTGCCAGCAGGGGCGGGAGGGGGACTGAGTGGTTCTTC.

This clonotype has ten or more counts. The V call is TRBV5-1, the J call TRBJ2-2; D is ambiguous. CDR3 length: 13 residues. Germline CDR1 reads SGHRS; CDR2 reads YFSETQ. V was cut by 3 bases and J by 7 bases, with 10 bases left in between. CDR3: CASSSQSDGELFF. The CDR3 nucleotides are TGCGCCAGCAGCTCCCAGTCCGACGGGGAGCTGTTTTTT.

The sample holds many counts of this clonotype. The chain recombines TRBV5-6 with TRBJ2-1; no firm D call. Germline V gene lookup returns CDR1 SGHDT and CDR2 YYEEEE. Between the trimmed V and J ends, which lost 2 bases and 7 bases, there was a span of 16 bases. The CDR3 extends over 15 amino acids. CDR3 sequence reads: CASSLGPRLGNEQFF. As DNA, the CDR3 is TGTGCCAGCAGCTTAGGACCCAGACTTGGAAATGAGCAGTTCTTC. The full variable domain, in which reference TRBV5-6 and TRBJ2-1 provide the parts outside the CDR3, is DAGVTQSPTHLIKTRGQQVTLRCSPKSGHDTVSWYQQALGQGPQFIFQYYEEEERQRGNFPDRFSGHQFPNYSSELNVNALLLGDSALYLCASSLGPRLGNEQFFGPGTRLTVL.

The rearrangement joins TRBV29-1 to TRBJ2-7; TRBD2 agrees at 10 bases. The CDR3 has 14 amino acids. V lost 4 bases and J lost 2; bases outside the gene matches: 5. CDR1 SQVTM and CDR2 ANQGSEA come from the germline V gene. CDR3 amino acids: CSVVSGTSAYEQYF. The CDR3 DNA reads TGCAGCGTTGTCTCTGGGACTAGCGCCTACGAGCAGTACTTC.

The chain couples TRBV12-3 or TRBV12-4 to TRBJ2-1; 8 bases match TRBD1. This CDR3 region has 14 residues. V lost 6 bases, J lost 2 bases, and 3 bases stayed unmatched. This chain's CDR3 is CASSSDRAYNEQFF. As DNA, the CDR3 is TGTGCCAGCAGCTCGGACAGGGCCTACAATGAGCAGTTCTTC.

The sample holds a few counts of this clonotype. This sequence joins TRBV20-1 and TRBJ2-1; 14 nucleotides agree with TRBD2. With 1 base clipped from V and 0 bases from J, the junction kept 8 bases outside the gene matches. Germline V gives CDR1 DFQATT, CDR2 SNEGSKA (reference sequence). CDR3 size: 19 residues. The CDR3 region has the DNA TGCAGTGCTAGAGCAGGGACTAGCGGGAGCCCCCCCTCCTACAATGAGCAGTTCTTC. Protein: CSARAGTSGSPPSYNEQFF.